This TCR beta chain is drawn from a study of neurological immune-mediated disorders. TCRdb analysed the 5' RACE reads with MiXCR anew, one entry per CDR3 protein. The sample comprises 30,000 to 40,000 distinct CDR3 sequences, more than 9.5% of which are singletons, and around 4% rests with the top ten. The germline V gene encodes CDR1 SQVTM and CDR2 ANQGSEA. Trimming stripped 0 bases from V and 0 bases from J, with 21 bases between. The CDR3 runs 18 residues. Time point denoted: technical triplicate 1. The chain carries TRBV29-1 and TRBJ2-7, with D perhaps TRBD2 (5 bases). Sequencing was carried out using PBMCs. This TCR came from a man in his 60s with HTLV-1-associated myelopathy (HAM/TSP). The CDR3 bases are TGCAGCGTTGAAGACTCTAGCTTTAGCGCGGCTATCTCCTACGAGCAGTACTTC. Translating gives CSVEDSSFSAAISYEQYF.